These 24 T cell receptor beta chains originate from one sample sequenced in a study of human T cells and chemical hapten exposure. The time point is: pre-sensitization, week 0. Treatment defined: therapeutic diphenylcyclopropenone sensitization with weekly scalp DPC. TCRdb recomputed calls from the RACE reads with MiXCR, one row per CDR3 protein. Among about 380,000 distinct CDR3 sequences listed, more than 4.5% were seen once. The sample in question was whole blood, obtained in connection with sensitization to the hapten diphenylcyclopropenone (DPC). The receptors come from a woman between 50 and 59 years old with alopecia areata. Some clones in this sample may be carry-over from other donors' samples.

The V gene is TRBV20-1, the J gene TRBJ1-1, with unresolved D. The CDR3 is 14 residues long. V dropped 0 bases and J dropped 1 base, with 9 bases sitting between them. The germline gives CDR1 DFQATT, CDR2 SNEGSKA (reference sequence). Here the CDR3 DNA reads TGCAGTGCTAGAGATAGGAACAAGAACACTGAAGCTTTCTTT. Its translation: CSARDRNKNTEAFF.

The V gene is TRBV14, the J gene TRBJ2-7; D not resolved. The CDR3 consists of 9 residues. Germline lookup yields CDR1 SGHDN and CDR2 FVKESK. Trimming cost V 8 bases and J 6 bases, with 5 bases left between them. The CDR3 sequence is CASPPEQYF. For the CDR3, the DNA is TGTGCCAGCCCTCCCGAGCAGTACTTC.

The rearrangement links TRBV6-1 to TRBJ1-1, with D uncertain. This CDR3 is built from 14 residues. From germline, CDR1 is MNHNS and CDR2 SASEGT. Trimming pared 1 base from V and 4 bases from J, leaving 10 bases between. In DNA, the CDR3 is TGTGCCAGCAGTGAAGATTCTTTGCTCACTGAAGCTTTCTTT. Protein sequence: CASSEDSLLTEAFF.

Notes on this clonotype: Sequence at one end of the junction differs from germline and may be a read error. V gene TRBV2 combines with J gene TRBJ1-5; the D is unclear. Germline values: CDR1 SNHLY, CDR2 FYNNEI. This CDR3 spans 14 amino acids. The CDR3 spells CASLGSFSNRPQHF. Written as DNA, the CDR3 is TGTGCCAGTCTGGGGAGTTTTAGCAATCGGCCCCAGCATTTT.

In its sample, this clonotype was seen a few times. V usage is TRBV30 and J usage is TRBJ1-5; D is perhaps TRBD1 (5 bases). V was shortened by 2 bases and J by 5 bases, with 10 bases between the two germline ends. The CDR3 is made up of 13 amino acids. CDR1 and CDR2 (germline): GTSNPN, SVGIG (reference sequence). For the CDR3, the DNA is TGTGCCTGGAGTATACAGGAGGATCAGCCCCAGCATTTT. Residues: CAWSIQEDQPQHF.

This clonotype has ten or more counts. The rearrangement uses TRBV6-5 and TRBJ1-5; 7 bases are shared with TRBD1. Looked up from germline, CDR1 is MNHEY and CDR2 is SVGAGI. With V trimmed by 6 bases and J by 1 base, 6 bases remained unmatched. The CDR3 runs 15 residues. The CDR3 DNA sequence: TGTGCCAGCAGGCGGGGGACAGAGAGCAATCAGCCCCAGCATTTT. Protein product: CASRRGTESNQPQHF.

This clonotype was observed a few times. This chain joins TRBV7-9 and TRBJ1-2, with 12 bases that match TRBD1. Germline values: CDR1 SEHNR, CDR2 FQNEAQ (reference sequence). V trimming: 0 bases; J trimming: 7 bases; junction bases outside the gene matches: 3. There are 15 residues in the CDR3. The CDR3 DNA reads TGTGCCAGCAGCTTAGCGGGACAGGGGGCCGGTGGCTACACCTTC. Translation gives CASSLAGQGAGGYTF. The whole variable domain, remainder taken from reference TRBV7-9 and TRBJ1-2, is DTGVSQNPRHKITKRGQNVTFRCDPISEHNRLYWYRQTLGQGPEFLTYFQNEAQLEKSRLLSDRFSAERPKGSFSTLEIQRTEQGDSAMYLCASSLAGQGAGGYTFGSGTRLTVV.

J is TRBJ2-4 and V is TRBV6-6; D gene unclear. Trimming pared 1 base from V and 3 bases from J, leaving 10 bases between. The germline V gene encodes CDR1 MNHNY and CDR2 SVGAGI (reference sequence). The CDR3 contains 15 residues. The DNA of the CDR3 is TGTGCCAGCAGTTACTACCCGCTCGACAAAAACATTCAGTACTTC. It specifies CASSYYPLDKNIQYF.

As concerns this clonotype: Given a much more abundant clone one base away, this may be a read error. The chain is built from TRBV4-3 and TRBJ2-3; D gene ambiguous. The CDR3 is 15 amino acids. CDR1 LGHNA and CDR2 YSLEER come from the germline V gene. Here the CDR3 DNA reads TGCCCCAGCAGCCAAGATCCCCGGGGCACAGATACGCAGTATTTT. This codes for CPSSQDPRGTDTQYF.

This clonotype was detected many times. The chain combines TRBV24-1 with TRBJ2-5, with TRBD2 identical over 8 bases. This CDR3 contains 14 residues. In germline, CDR1 is KGHDR, CDR2 SFDVKD. V was clipped by 4 bases and J by 6 bases; unmatched bases: 6. The DNA of the CDR3 is TGTGCCACCAGTGACCCGGCGGGGGGCAAGACCCAGTACTTC. Translating gives CATSDPAGGKTQYF.

The chain combines TRBV7-9 with TRBJ2-3, with D possibly matching TRBD1 (5 bases). The CDR3 consists of 15 residues. Germline CDR1 SEHNR, CDR2 FQNEAQ (reference sequence). V was clipped by 4 bases and J by 9 bases, with 20 bases between them. The CDR3 region is CASSSTVKVPPTQYF. DNA for the CDR3: TGTGCCAGCAGCTCGACAGTGAAAGTCCCCCCCACGCAGTATTTT.

The chain links TRBV4-1 to TRBJ2-3, with 9 bases identical to TRBD2. The CDR3 runs 15 residues. The V segment lost 0 bases and the J segment 6 bases; nucleotides outside the gene matches: 4. Germline-derived CDR1 and CDR2 are MGHRA and YSYEKL. The CDR3 protein is CASSQEREGRDTQYF. In DNA form, the CDR3 reads TGCGCCAGCAGCCAAGAGCGGGAGGGCCGTGATACGCAGTATTTT.

This clonotype has a count of ten or more. This chain uses TRBV20-1 with TRBJ2-3; perhaps D is TRBD1 or TRBD2 (7 bases each). The CDR3 has 15 amino acids. Trimming cost V 5 bases and J 4 bases, with 19 bases left between them. Germline CDR1 DFQATT, CDR2 SNEGSKA (reference sequence). CDR3 in amino acids: CSADQGEGSPDTQYF. DNA for the CDR3: TGCAGTGCTGACCAGGGGGAGGGTAGCCCAGATACGCAGTATTTT.

This clonotype came up a few times. The rearrangement links TRBV21-1 to TRBJ1-3; the DNA was not compared with TRBD1, the D call given in the table. TRBV21-1 is flagged as a pseudogene. This CDR3 contains 16 residues. CDR3 in DNA: TGTGCCAGCAGCCCCGGCACGGGGGGACCTGGAAACACCATATATTTT. Protein: CASSPGTGGPGNTIYF.

On this clonotype itself: With a much larger clone just one base away, this may be a read error. This rearrangement joins TRBV12-3 or TRBV12-4 to TRBJ2-1; no firm D call. The length of the CDR3 is 11 residues. Trimming shortened V by 3 bases and J by 9 bases, and 6 bases separated the two germline ends. The CDR3: CASSFWGEQFF. CDR3 bases: TGTGCCAGCAGTTTTTGGGGTGAGCAGTTCTTC.

This clonotype was recorded at least ten times. J is TRBJ2-2 and V is TRBV29-1; either TRBD1 or TRBD2 may supply D (5 bases each). V lost 0 bases and J 6 bases, leaving 26 bases between the germline ends. Germline-derived CDR1 and CDR2 are SQVTM and ANQGSEA. CDR3 size: 19 residues. The CDR3 here is CSVEDRSWAGRMKAGELFF. CDR3 bases: TGCAGCGTTGAAGATAGGAGTTGGGCAGGGAGAATGAAGGCCGGGGAGCTGTTTTTT.

There are a few counts of this clonotype. The rearrangement links TRBV29-1 to TRBJ1-2; perhaps TRBD1 as D (5 bases). The CDR3 totals 12 residues. Per germline, CDR1 SQVTM and CDR2 ANQGSEA. Trimming removed 7 bases from V and 8 bases from J, with 17 bases in between. CDR3 in amino acids: CSGVQGLGGYTF. DNA for the CDR3: TGCAGCGGCGTTCAGGGTTTGGGGGGCTACACCTTC. Filled out from reference TRBV29-1 and TRBJ1-2, the complete variable domain reads SAVISQKPSRDICQRGTSLTIQCQVDSQVTMMFWYRQQPGQSLTLIATANQGSEATYESGFVIDKFPISRPNLTFSTLTVSNMSPEDSSIYLCSGVQGLGGYTFGSGTRLTVV.

This clonotype appeared many times. The V gene is TRBV3-1, the J gene TRBJ2-2; possible D gene TRBD2, 6 bases. This CDR3 contains 14 residues. Germline values: CDR1 LGHDT, CDR2 YNNKEL (reference sequence). The V and J ends lost 8 bases and 5 bases respectively, with 15 bases between them. The CDR3 nucleotides are TGTGCCAGCCTAAGGAGGGAAGGGACCGGGGAGCTGTTTTTT. It specifies CASLRREGTGELFF.

Only a few counts were recorded for this clonotype. The chain links TRBV29-1 to TRBJ2-5; maybe TRBD1 (5 bases). Germline CDR1 is SQVTM and CDR2 is ANQGSEA. V was clipped by 6 bases and J by 5 bases, with 16 bases between them. The CDR3 extends over 13 amino acids. The CDR3 protein is CSVPPTVGETQYF. CDR3 in DNA: TGCAGCGTCCCTCCGACAGTGGGGGAGACCCAGTACTTC.

This clonotype was recorded at least ten times. The rearrangement links TRBV7-2 to TRBJ2-4, with D possibly being TRBD2 (5 bases). This CDR3 contains 14 residues. Germline CDR1 and CDR2: SGHTA and FQGNSA. V was clipped by 5 bases and J by 6 bases, with 14 bases between them. The CDR3 sequence: CASSPRVGVNIQYF. The CDR3 nucleotides read TGTGCCAGCAGCCCCCGGGTCGGGGTAAACATTCAGTACTTC.

In regard to this clonotype: A much more abundant neighbour one base away suggests this may be a read error. The V call is TRBV6-2 or TRBV6-3, the J call TRBJ2-7, with 11 bases that match TRBD1. The CDR3 spans 17 residues. V lost 4 bases to trimming and J lost 0 bases; unmatched junction nucleotides: 8. Per the germline V gene, CDR1 is MNHEY and CDR2 is SVGEGT. The CDR3 here is CASSFRRGQGGSYEQYF. In DNA form, the CDR3 reads TGTGCCAGCAGTTTTCGAAGGGGACAGGGGGGCTCCTACGAGCAGTACTTC.

In this sample, this clonotype turned up many times. The chain links TRBV2 to TRBJ1-1; D not certain. V was trimmed by 6 bases and J by 7 bases, leaving 15 bases between them. The CDR3 covers 13 residues. Germline CDR1 reads SNHLY; CDR2 reads FYNNEI. The CDR3 bases are TGTGCCAGCAGACTCGGAACCCGAGGTGAAGCTTTCTTT. It specifies CASRLGTRGEAFF.

This clonotype was seen many times. The chain uses TRBV12-3 or TRBV12-4 and TRBJ2-1; 7 positions match TRBD1. The CDR3 extends over 11 amino acids. The J segment lost 15 bases and the V segment lost 5 bases, leaving 7 bases of the junction unmatched. In nucleotides, the CDR3 is TGTGCCAGCAGTATAGGACAGGCTCGGTTCTTC. It yields the protein CASSIGQARFF.

Ten or more counts support this clonotype. The rearrangement joins TRBV7-2 to TRBJ2-3; D gene uncertain. The CDR3 extends over 15 amino acids. Between the trimmed V and J ends, which lost 2 bases and 0 bases, there was a span of 9 bases. Germline loops: CDR1 SGHTA, CDR2 FQGNSA. CDR3 protein: CASSLSLASTDTQYF. CDR3 nucleotides: TGTGCCAGCAGCTTAAGTTTAGCTAGCACAGATACGCAGTATTTT.